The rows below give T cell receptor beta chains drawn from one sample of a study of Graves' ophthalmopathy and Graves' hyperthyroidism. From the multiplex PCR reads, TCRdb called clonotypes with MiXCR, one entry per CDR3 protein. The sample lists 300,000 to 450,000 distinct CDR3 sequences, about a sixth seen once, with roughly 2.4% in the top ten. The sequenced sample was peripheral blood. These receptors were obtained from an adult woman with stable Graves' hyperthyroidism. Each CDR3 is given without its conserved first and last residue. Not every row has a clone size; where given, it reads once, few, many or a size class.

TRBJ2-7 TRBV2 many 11 ASSGEGGREQY
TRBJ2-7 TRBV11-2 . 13 ASRAGGASSYEQY
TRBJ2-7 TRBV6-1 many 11 ASSEVAGAVQY
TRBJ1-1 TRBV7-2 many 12 ASSWKAADTEAF
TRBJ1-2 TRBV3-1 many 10 ASSHGTVGYT
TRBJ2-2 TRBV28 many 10 ASSFSPGELF
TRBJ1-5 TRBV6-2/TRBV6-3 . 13 ASTNGWLNNQPQH
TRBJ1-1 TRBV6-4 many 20 ASSRNPPGRGAPIRLNTEAF
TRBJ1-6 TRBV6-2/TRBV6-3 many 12 ASSSGTGVSPLH
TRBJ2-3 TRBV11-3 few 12 ASSPTAQADTQY
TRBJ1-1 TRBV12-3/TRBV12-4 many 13 ASSNLRAPNTEAF
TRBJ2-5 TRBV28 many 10 ASSPPGGTQY
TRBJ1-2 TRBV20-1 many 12 SANRGSANYGYT
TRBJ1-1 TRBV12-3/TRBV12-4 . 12 ASSLGQGAAEAF
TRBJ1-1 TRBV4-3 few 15 ASSQAESTPKGAEAF
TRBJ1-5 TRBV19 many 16 ASSIGPQGPYGNQPQH
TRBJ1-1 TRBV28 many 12 ASSFTGGNTEAF
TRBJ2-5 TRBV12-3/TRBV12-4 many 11 ASKILGGETQY
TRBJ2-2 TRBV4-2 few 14 ASSQDFPINTGELF
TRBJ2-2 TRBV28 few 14 ASPPVGGRAMGELF
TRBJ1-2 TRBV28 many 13 ASTRGGATDYGYT
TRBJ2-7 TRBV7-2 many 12 ASSLAGQVSEQY
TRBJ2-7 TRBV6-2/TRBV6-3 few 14 ASSFGPGQDSYEQY
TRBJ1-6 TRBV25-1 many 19 ASSEYKGGVGTGGWNSPLH
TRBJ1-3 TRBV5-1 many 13 ASSVDWSSGNTIY
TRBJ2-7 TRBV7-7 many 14 ASSLIPKTSGRQQY
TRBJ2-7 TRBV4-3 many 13 ASSQVWQGTYEQY
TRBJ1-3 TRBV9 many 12 ASSVDSSGNTIY
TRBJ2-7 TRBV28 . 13 ASSLNPGYEREQY
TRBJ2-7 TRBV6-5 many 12 ASKPSGGSYEQY
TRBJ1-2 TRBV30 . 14 AWSVATGGHNYGYT
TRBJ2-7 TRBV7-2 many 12 ASSLSVVAYEQY
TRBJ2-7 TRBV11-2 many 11 ASSLAAGAEQY
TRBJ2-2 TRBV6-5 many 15 ASSYLFNRGNTGELF
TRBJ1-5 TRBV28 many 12 ASSSGGSNQPQH
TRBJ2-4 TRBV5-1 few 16 ASSFEGSGTLAKNIQY
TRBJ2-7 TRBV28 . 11 ASDNRATYEQY
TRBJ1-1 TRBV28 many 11 ASKHRGNTEAF
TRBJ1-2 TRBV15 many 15 ATSRFPADRGHFGYT
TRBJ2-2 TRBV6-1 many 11 ASRSGRTGELF
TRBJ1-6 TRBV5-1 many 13 ASSQTGGSNSPLH
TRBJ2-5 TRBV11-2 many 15 ASSSTGVRRGQETQY
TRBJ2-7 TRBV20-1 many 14 SAGGYATVNSYEQY
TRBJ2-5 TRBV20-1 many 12 SARERDPQETQY